These 5 T cell receptor beta chains share one sample of origin, sequenced in a study of blood T cells in healthy people across ages. The authors ran a second PCR of about 6 to 11 cycles using a sample-barcoded 5' primer and a J-beta primer mix. MiXCR, run by TCRdb on the 5' RACE reads, gives a single entry per CDR3 protein. The table records just under 900,000 distinct CDR3 sequences, about 28% of them present only once. The material sequenced was blood. These receptors all stem from a woman of 80 years or more in good health.

This clonotype was recorded many times. The chain is built from TRBV7-2 and TRBJ1-1, with D tentatively TRBD1 (5 bases). The CDR3 totals 13 residues. Trimming shortened V by 6 bases and J by 0 bases, and 8 bases separated the two germline ends. The germline CDR1 and CDR2 sequences are SGHTA and FQGNSA. This CDR3 is CASSYRMNTEAFF. CDR3 DNA: TGTGCCAGCAGTTACAGGATGAACACTGAAGCTTTCTTT.

This clonotype was observed a few times. The rearrangement joins TRBV9 to TRBJ1-1; the D is unclear. Trimming stripped 0 bases from V and 4 bases from J, with 13 bases between. The CDR3 is 15 residues long. CDR1 SGDLS and CDR2 YYNGEE come from the germline V gene. The CDR3 spells CASSVVEGMGTEAFF. CDR3 nucleotides: TGTGCCAGCAGCGTAGTTGAGGGTATGGGCACTGAAGCTTTCTTT.

This clonotype was counted at least ten times. V usage is TRBV24-1 and J usage is TRBJ2-1; tentatively, D is TRBD1 (6 bases). This CDR3 is 16 amino acids long. The V end lost 3 bases, the J end lost 6 bases, and 17 bases lay between the germline ends. The germline V gene has CDR1 KGHDR and CDR2 SFDVKD. The DNA of the CDR3 is TGTGCCACCAGTGATCCCGGACAGCCTAGGGGCAATGAGCAGTTCTTC. It yields the protein CATSDPGQPRGNEQFF.

This rearrangement joins TRBV5-4 to TRBJ2-7; 11 bases align to TRBD2. From germline, CDR1 is SGHNT and CDR2 YYREEE (reference sequence). Trimming cost V 4 bases and J 7 bases; bases outside gene matches: 10. The length of the CDR3 is 15 residues. The DNA for the CDR3 is TGTGCCAGCAGCCAGGGGGTAGCGGGGGGGCAGGAGCAGTACTTC. Amino acids: CASSQGVAGGQEQYF. The whole variable domain, filled in from reference TRBV5-4 and TRBJ2-7, reads ETGVTQSPTHLIKTRGQQVTLRCSSQSGHNTVSWYQQALGQGPQFIFQYYREEENGRGNFPPRFSGLQFPNYSSELNVNALELDDSALYLCASSQGVAGGQEQYFGPGTRLTVT.

Comments on this clonotype: This could be a read error, since a much larger clone is one nucleotide away. This chain links TRBV27 with TRBJ2-1, with TRBD2 matching 7 bases. CDR1 MNHEY and CDR2 SMNVEV come from the germline V gene (reference sequence). The CDR3 is 14 residues long. CDR3 bases: TGTGCCGGCAGTTTACGGGACTATAACAATGAGCAGTTCTTC. Translating it yields CAGSLRDYNNEQFF.